This TCR beta chain was retrieved from a study of blood T cell repertoires in COVID-19. The repertoire was sequenced with immunoSEQ multiplex PCR; TCRdb's copy has only in-frame clones and lacks some. Among 350,000 to 400,000 clones, 85% to 90% were seen once, and the ten largest hold 0.95% to 1%. In this sample, this clone turned up a few times. The receptor was isolated from a woman aged 25 to 45 with acute COVID-19. The sequencing sample was made of PBMCs or T cells enriched from blood (not recorded which).

CDR3 protein: CACTGGWAEAFF. In DNA form, the CDR3 reads TGTGCCTGCACAGGGGGCTGGGCTGAAGCTTTCTTT. The chain has TRBV30 and TRBJ1-1; 9 nucleotides agree with TRBD1. The V and J ends lost 6 bases and 6 bases, in that order; junction bases with no gene match: 5. The CDR3 contains 12 residues. The V gene's germline CDR1 is GTSNPN and CDR2 SVGIG (reference sequence).